The sequence of this TCR beta chain was determined in a study of Graves' ophthalmopathy and Graves' hyperthyroidism (dated by TCRdb to the late 2010s). About the full investigation: Peripheral blood was collected before any treatment was given, at the time of initial diagnosis. In about six hyperthyroidism patients, the T-cell repertoires found in thyroid tissue were compared with those found in blood. Following sampling, methimazole starting at 30 mg daily was administered to hyperthyroidism patients, and high-dose intravenous methylprednisolone was administered to ophthalmopathy patients. To tell Graves' ophthalmopathy apart from Graves' hyperthyroidism, and to predict which patients would progress to ophthalmopathy, the study relied on TCR beta repertoire signatures. To explore V-J signatures that separate ophthalmopathy from hyperthyroidism, a discovery set of about a hundred patients was enrolled, consisting of fewer than 45 with ophthalmopathy and 57 with stable hyperthyroidism. For independent validation, a separate cohort was made up of 18 hyperthyroidism patients plus 17 patients who later progressed from hyperthyroidism to ophthalmopathy. In total, some 130 blood samples were TCR-sequenced: around 42 ophthalmopathy, some 72 hyperthyroidism and 17 hyperthyroidism-to-ophthalmopathy patients. Study-level results and caveats: In validation, the model predicted ophthalmopathy progression with about 71% sensitivity and roughly 72% specificity; about a dozen predicted patients were CT-confirmed with GO in a median of about 6.2 months. In cross-validation, the 13-signature model distinguished ophthalmopathy from stable hyperthyroidism with about 87% sensitivity and 81% to 83% specificity, and in the test set the corresponding values were about 80% and 75%. Most expanded thyroid clonotypes with frequency above 0.001 were also detected in blood, suggesting blood repertoires may reflect the thyroid immune response. No statistical method was used to predetermine the sample size, and group allocation was not hidden from the investigators.

TCR beta CDR3 regions were amplified from RNA transcripts for repertoire sequencing. A first-round RT-PCR used HTBI primers with the Qiagen OneStep RT-PCR kit, followed by a second-round multiplex PCR, size selection and purification. Libraries were sequenced on an Illumina HiSeq2000 using paired-end 100 bp reads. In the authors' own workflow: SOAPnuke was used for read processing, and reads with adapters, uncalled bases, a mean Phred below 15, or no exact constant-primer or identifier match were discarded. COPE v1.2.5 was used to merge high-quality paired reads. Each unique nucleotide sequence was treated as a clonotype, and MiTCR v1.1 was used to align the clonotypes to the IMGT TRB V, D and J references. The analysis was limited to V-J combinations with a frequency above 0.0001, which together covered around 99% of the repertoires. For each V-J combination, a TCR clonal expansion and chaos score was defined as F50 clonal expansion divided by the chaos observed in the TCRdist matrix. Welch's t-statistics and random forest were used to reduce the features to about a dozen V-J combinations, which were then used as input to a naive Bayes classifier. The similarity between thyroid and blood repertoires was quantified using the Morisita-Horn index. TCRdb redid the processing of the public reads, applying fastp at Q25 and MiXCR, and retained in-frame beta chains. Each CDR3 protein appears once, grouped with its most common genes and DNA. The authors' filters were not applied to this entry. Across this sample there are over 650,000 distinct CDR3 sequences, with approximately 39% seen only once. In total, the top ten clones hold 2.5% to 3.5% of the sample.

Ophthalmopathy patients were characterized by moderately to severely active disease, a Clinical Activity Score of at least 3, a NOSPECS grade of at least 4, and a disease duration under 3 months. Patients with other autoimmune diseases, uncontrolled infections, pregnancy or lactation were excluded. Diagnosis relied on clinical symptoms, serum thyroxine, TRAb, thyroid ultrasound and orbital computed tomography. PBMCs were isolated from about 10 ml of fresh peripheral blood by Ficoll-Paque density gradient centrifugation. Trizol reagent was used to extract the total RNA, and its quality was then checked on an Agilent 2100 Bioanalyzer. This clonotype was seen repeatedly, ten times or more. This receptor's antigen is unknown. No base qualities exist here, and no much larger clone lies one base off it. The CDR3 runs 14 amino acids, cysteine and phenylalanine included. The kept DNA is CDR3 alone, 42 bases in frame from the first base. Germline trimming amounts to 4 bases on V and 4 bases on J, with 6 as the count of junction bases outside the gene matches. Via the germline V gene (reference sequence), CDR1 is LNHDA and CDR2 SQIVND.

The sample consisted of peripheral blood. The sequence is built from TRBV19 and TRBJ2-7, and 8 bases in between align with TRBD1. The origin of this receptor is an adult man with Graves' ophthalmopathy. The CDR3 protein: CASSSRQGRYEQYF. At the DNA level, the sequence is TGTGCCAGTAGTAGCCGACAGGGGCGGTACGAGCAGTACTTC.